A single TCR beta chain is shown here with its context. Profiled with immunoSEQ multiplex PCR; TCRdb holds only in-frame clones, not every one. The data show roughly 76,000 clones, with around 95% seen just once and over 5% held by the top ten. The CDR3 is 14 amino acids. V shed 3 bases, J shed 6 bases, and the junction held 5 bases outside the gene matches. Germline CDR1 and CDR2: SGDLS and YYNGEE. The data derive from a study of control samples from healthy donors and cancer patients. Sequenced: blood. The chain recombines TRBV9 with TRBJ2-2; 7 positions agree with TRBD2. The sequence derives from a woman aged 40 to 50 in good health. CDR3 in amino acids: CASSGTSPAGELFF. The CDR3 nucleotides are TGTGCCAGCAGCGGGACTAGTCCCGCCGGGGAGCTGTTTTTT.